This TCR beta chain was recorded in a study of cytotoxic CD8 clonotypes in ibrutinib-treated CLL. Study at large: Mean yields were nearly 260,000 productive templates and 94,082 productive rearrangements per sample.

Findings of the study overall: Clonality correlated strongly with circulating CD8+ T cells and exceeded age-matched healthy donors at baseline. Clonality was elevated at ibrutinib response and had returned toward baseline at progression.

CDR3 length: 16 amino acids. CDR1 KGHSH and CDR2 LQKENI come from the germline V gene. The germline V and J ends were trimmed by 0 bases and 7 bases, with 16 bases remaining between them. The TCR beta libraries used 2 to 2.5 micrograms of genomic DNA that came from cryopreserved PBMCs. Data came from immunoSEQ multiplex PCR; TCRdb stores just in-frame clones and leaves some out. The table records about 130,000 clones, 80% to 85% of them present only once. Of note for this clone: Its antigen remains unknown.

This chain uses TRBV18 with TRBJ1-5; D is perhaps TRBD1 (5 bases). The TCR sequence derives from a human donor with chronic lymphocytic leukemia. The starting material was PBMCs, obtained after 24 months of ibrutinib treatment. CDR3 amino acids: CASSPPWVRRGQPQHF. The DNA for the CDR3 is TGTGCCAGCTCACCACCGTGGGTACGACGGGGGCAGCCCCAGCATTTT.